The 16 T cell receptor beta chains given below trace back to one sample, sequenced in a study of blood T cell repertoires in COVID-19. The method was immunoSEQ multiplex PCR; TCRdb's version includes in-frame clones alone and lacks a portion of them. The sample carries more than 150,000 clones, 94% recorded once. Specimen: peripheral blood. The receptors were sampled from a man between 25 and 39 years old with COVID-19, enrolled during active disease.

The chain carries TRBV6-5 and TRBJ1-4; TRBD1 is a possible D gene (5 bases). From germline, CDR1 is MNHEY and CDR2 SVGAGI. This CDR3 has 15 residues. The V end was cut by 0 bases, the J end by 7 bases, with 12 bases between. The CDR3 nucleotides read TGTGCCAGCAGTTACTCTGGGGGGAGGGCTGAAAAACTGTTTTTT. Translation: CASSYSGGRAEKLFF.

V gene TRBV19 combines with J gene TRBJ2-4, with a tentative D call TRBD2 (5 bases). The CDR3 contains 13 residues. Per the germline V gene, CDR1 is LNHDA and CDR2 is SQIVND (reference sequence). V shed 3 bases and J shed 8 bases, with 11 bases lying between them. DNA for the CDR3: TGTGCCAGTAGTATTGTGGGAGCCCACATTCAGTACTTC. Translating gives CASSIVGAHIQYF. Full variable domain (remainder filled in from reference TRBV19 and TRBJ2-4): DGGITQSPKYLFRKEGQNVTLSCEQNLNHDAMYWYRQDPGQGLRLIYYSQIVNDFQKGDIAEGYSVSREKKESFPLTVTSAQKNPTAFYLCASSIVGAHIQYFGAGTRLSVL.

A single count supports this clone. The CDR3 loop is CASSVGDRASIYGYTF. The CDR3 bases are TGTGCCAGCAGCGTAGGAGACAGGGCAAGTATTTATGGCTACACCTTC. This chain joins TRBV9 and TRBJ1-2, with 7 bases identical to TRBD1. CDR1 and CDR2 (germline): SGDLS, YYNGEE. This CDR3 spans 16 amino acids. Trimming at V came to 0 bases and at J to 5 bases, leaving 10 bases not matched to a gene. Full variable domain (outside the CDR3, taken from reference TRBV9 and TRBJ1-2): DSGVTQTPKHLITATGQRVTLRCSPRSGDLSVYWYQQSLDQGLQFLIQYYNGEERAKGNILERFSAQQFPDLHSELNLSSLELGDSALYFCASSVGDRASIYGYTFGSGTRLTVV.

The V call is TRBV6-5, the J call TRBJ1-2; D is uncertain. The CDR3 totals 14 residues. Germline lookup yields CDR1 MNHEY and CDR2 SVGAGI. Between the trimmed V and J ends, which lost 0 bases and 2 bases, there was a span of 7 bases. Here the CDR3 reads CASSYSRRNYGYTF. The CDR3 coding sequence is TGTGCCAGCAGTTACTCCCGCAGGAACTATGGCTACACCTTC.

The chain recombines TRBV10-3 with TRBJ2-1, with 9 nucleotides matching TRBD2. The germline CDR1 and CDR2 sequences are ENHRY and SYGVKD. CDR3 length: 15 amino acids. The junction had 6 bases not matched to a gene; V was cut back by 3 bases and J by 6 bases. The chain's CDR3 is CAISELGLAGNEQFF. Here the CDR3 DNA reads TGTGCCATCAGTGAATTGGGACTAGCTGGCAATGAGCAGTTCTTC.

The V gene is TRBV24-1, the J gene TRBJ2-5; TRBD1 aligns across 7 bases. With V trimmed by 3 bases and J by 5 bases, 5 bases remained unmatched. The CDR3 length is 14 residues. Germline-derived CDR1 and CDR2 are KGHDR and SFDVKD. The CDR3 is CATSDTGVAETQYF. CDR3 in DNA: TGTGCCACCAGTGATACAGGGGTCGCGGAGACCCAGTACTTC.

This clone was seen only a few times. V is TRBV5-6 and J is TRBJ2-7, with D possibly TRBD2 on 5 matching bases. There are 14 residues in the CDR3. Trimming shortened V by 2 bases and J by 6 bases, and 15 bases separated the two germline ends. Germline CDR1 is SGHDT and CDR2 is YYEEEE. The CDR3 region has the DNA TGTGCCAGCAGCTTCGGCGGTACGGGATCCGAGCAGTACTTC. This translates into CASSFGGTGSEQYF.

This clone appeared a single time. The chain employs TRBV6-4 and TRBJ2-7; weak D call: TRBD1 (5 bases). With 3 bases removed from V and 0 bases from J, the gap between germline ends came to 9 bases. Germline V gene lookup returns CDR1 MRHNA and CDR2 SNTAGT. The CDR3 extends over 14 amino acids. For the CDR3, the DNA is TGTGCCAGCAGTGAAAGGGGTACCTCCTACGAGCAGTACTTC. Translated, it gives CASSERGTSYEQYF.

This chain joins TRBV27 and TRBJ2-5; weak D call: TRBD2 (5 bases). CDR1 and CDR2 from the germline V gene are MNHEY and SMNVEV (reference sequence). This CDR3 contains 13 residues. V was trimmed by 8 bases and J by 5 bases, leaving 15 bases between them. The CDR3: CASSPYRGETQYF. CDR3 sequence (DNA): TGTGCCAGCTCCCCGTATCGAGGGGAGACCCAGTACTTC.

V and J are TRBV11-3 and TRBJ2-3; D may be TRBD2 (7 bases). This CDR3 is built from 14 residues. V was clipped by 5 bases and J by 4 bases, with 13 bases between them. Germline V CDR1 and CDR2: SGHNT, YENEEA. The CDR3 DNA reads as TGTGCCAGCAGCCTAGGGGGGGGGCCAGATACGCAGTATTTT. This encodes CASSLGGGPDTQYF.

The CDR3 is CASSVSVNTEAFF. As DNA, the CDR3 is TGTGCCAGCAGCGTGTCTGTGAACACTGAAGCTTTCTTT. The rearrangement joins TRBV7-9 to TRBJ1-1, with D unresolved. With 5 bases removed from V and 0 bases from J, the gap between germline ends came to 7 bases. This CDR3 is built from 13 residues. Germline lookup yields CDR1 SEHNR and CDR2 FQNEAQ (reference sequence).

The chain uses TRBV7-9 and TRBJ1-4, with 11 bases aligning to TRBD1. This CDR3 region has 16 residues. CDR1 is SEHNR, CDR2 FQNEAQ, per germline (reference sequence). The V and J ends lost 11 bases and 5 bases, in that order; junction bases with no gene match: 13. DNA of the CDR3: TGTGCCCTTTCCTCCGGGACAGGGGGTGTGAATGAAAAACTGTTTTTT. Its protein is CALSSGTGGVNEKLFF.

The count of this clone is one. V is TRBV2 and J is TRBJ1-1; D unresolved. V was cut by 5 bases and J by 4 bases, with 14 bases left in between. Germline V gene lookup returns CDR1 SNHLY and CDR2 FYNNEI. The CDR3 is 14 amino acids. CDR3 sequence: CASSNSPSSTEAFF. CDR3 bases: TGTGCCAGCAGTAATTCCCCGTCGAGCACTGAAGCTTTCTTT.

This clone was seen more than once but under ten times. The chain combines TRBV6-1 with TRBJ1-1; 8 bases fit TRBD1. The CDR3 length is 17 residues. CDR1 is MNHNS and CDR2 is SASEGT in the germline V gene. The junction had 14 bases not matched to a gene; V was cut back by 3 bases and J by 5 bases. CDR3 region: CASSDRPKTGVGTEAFF. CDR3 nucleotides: TGTGCCAGCAGTGACCGACCCAAGACAGGGGTGGGAACTGAAGCTTTCTTT.

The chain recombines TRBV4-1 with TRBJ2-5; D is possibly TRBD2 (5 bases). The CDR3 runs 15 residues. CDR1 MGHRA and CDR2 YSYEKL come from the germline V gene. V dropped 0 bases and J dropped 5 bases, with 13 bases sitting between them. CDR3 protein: CASSQDPYGEETQYF. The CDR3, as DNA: TGCGCCAGCAGCCAAGATCCCTACGGGGAGGAGACCCAGTACTTC.

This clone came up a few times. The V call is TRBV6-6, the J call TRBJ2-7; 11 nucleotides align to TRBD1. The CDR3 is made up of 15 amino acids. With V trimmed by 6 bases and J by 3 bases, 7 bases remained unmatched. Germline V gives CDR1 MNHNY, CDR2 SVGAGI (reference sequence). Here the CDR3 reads CASSESGTGGYEQYF. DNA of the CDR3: TGTGCCAGCAGCGAATCCGGGACAGGGGGCTACGAGCAGTACTTC.